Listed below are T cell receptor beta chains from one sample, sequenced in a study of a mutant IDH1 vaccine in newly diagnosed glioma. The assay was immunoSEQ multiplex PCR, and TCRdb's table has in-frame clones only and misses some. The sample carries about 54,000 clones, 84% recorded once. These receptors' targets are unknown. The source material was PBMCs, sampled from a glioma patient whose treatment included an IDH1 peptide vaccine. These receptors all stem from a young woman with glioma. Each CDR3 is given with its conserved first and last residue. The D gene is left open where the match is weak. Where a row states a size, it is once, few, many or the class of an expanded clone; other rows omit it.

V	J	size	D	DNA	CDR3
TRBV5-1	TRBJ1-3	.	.	TGCGCCAGCAGCTTGGCGGGAGGGGTTTTTGGAAACACCATATATTTT	CASSLAGGVFGNTIYF
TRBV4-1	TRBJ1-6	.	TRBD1	TGCGCCAGCAGCCGAGATGGACAGGGAGATTCACCCCTCCACTTT	CASSRDGQGDSPLHF
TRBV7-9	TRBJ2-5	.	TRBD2	TGTGCCAGCAGCCCGACTAGCGGGGGGTATCAAGAGACCCAGTACTTC	CASSPTSGGYQETQYF
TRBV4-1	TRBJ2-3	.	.	TGCGCCAGCAGCCAAGATAGCACCTGGGATACGCAGTATTTT	CASSQDSTWDTQYF
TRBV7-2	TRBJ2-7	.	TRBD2	TGTGCCAGCAGCGTAAGGTCGGGGGGCGAGCAGTACTTC	CASSVRSGGEQYF
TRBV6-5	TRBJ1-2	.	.	TGTGCCAGCAGTTACTCGTCCGGGAATGGCTACACCTTC	CASSYSSGNGYTF
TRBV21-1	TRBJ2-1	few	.	TGTGCCAGCTGCCTGTACCTGACCTACAATGAGCAGTTCTTC	CASCLYLTYNEQFF
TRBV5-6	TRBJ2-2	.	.	TGTGCCAGCTCCCTTCCGACCGGGGAGCTGTTTTTT	CASSLPTGELFF
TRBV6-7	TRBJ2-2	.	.	TGTGCCAGCAGTTACTCCCCGGGGCTGACCGGGGAGCTGTTTTTT	CASSYSPGLTGELFF
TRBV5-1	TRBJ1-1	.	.	TGCGCCAGCAGCTTGGCCCGGGAATGGGGTGAGGTAACTGAAGCTTTCTTT	CASSLAREWGEVTEAFF
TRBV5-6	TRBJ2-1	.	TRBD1	TGTGCCAGCAGCCCTGGGACAGGCTCCCCTAGGGAGCAGTTCTTC	CASSPGTGSPREQFF
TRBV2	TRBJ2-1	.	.	TGTGCCAGCAGTATGACTAGGTCCTACAATGAGCAGTTCTTC	CASSMTRSYNEQFF
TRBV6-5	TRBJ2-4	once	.	TGTGCCAGCAGCCTCGGGGGCCTACAGGGTCGATGGTACTTC	CASSLGGLQGRWYF
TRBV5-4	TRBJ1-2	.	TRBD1	TGTGCCAGCAGCCGAGGACAGGTTAACTATGGCTACACCTTC	CASSRGQVNYGYTF
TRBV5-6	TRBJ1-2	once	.	TGTGCCAGCGGACCCACAATCACATCTAACTATGGCTACACCTTC	CASGPTITSNYGYTF
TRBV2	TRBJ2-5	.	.	TGTGCCAGCTCCAGGGGAGAAAGGGCCAGTGAGACCCAGTACTTC	CASSRGERASETQYF
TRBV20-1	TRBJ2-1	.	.	TGCAGTGCTAGTGGTGCGAATGAGCAGTTCTTC	CSASGANEQFF
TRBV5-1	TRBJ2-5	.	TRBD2	TGCGCCAGCCGTCGCGGGGGAGGGCAAGAGACCCAGTACTTC	CASRRGGGQETQYF
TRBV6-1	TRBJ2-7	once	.	TGTGCCAGCAGTTACGAGCAGTACTTC	CASSYEQYF
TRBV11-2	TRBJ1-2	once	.	TGTGCCAGCAGCCCCCAGGCTAACTATGGCTACACCTTC	CASSPQANYGYTF
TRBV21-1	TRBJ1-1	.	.	TGTGCCAGCAGCTCACGGACAGCTAACACTGAAGCTTTCTTT	CASSSRTANTEAFF
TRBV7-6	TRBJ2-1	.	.	TGTGCCAGCAGCCAGGGGGGATTGACCTACAATGAGCAGTTCTTC	CASSQGGLTYNEQFF
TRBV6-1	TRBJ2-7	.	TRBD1	TGTGCCAGCAGCGACACAGGGGCAGTCTCCTACGAGCAGTACTTC	CASSDTGAVSYEQYF
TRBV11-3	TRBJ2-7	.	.	TGTGCCAGCAGCCCCGGGGTCTCCTACGAGCAGTACTTC	CASSPGVSYEQYF
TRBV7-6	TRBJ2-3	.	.	TGTGCCAGCAGCTTAGGGACAGTCACAGATACGCAGTATTTT	CASSLGTVTDTQYF
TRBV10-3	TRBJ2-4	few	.	TGTGCCATCAGTGATACGGAGGGAAACATTCAGTACTTC	CAISDTEGNIQYF
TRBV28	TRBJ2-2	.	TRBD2	TGTGCCAGCAGTTCGGGAGGCGGGACCGGGGAGCTGTTTTTT	CASSSGGGTGELFF
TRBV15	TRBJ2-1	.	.	TGTGCCACCAGCAGAGATCGGGGGAGCGTTAGCCACAATGAGCAGTTCTTC	CATSRDRGSVSHNEQFF
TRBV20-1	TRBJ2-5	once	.	TGCAGTGCCACGCCCGAAAAGACCCAGTACTTC	CSATPEKTQYF
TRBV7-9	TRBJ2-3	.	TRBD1	TGTGCCAGCAGCTTGCAGGGGGCAGATACGCAGTATTTT	CASSLQGADTQYF
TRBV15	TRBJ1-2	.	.	TGTGCCACCAGCATTGCTGGGGGTGGCTATGGCTACACCTTC	CATSIAGGGYGYTF
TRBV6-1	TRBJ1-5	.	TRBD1	TGTGCCAGCAGCGAACAGGGGGCCGGTCAGCCCCAGCATTTT	CASSEQGAGQPQHF
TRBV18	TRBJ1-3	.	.	TGTGCCAGCTCATTCCGGGCAGAAAACACCATATATTTT	CASSFRAENTIYF
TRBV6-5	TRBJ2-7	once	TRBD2	TGTGCCAGCAGTTTGACTAGCGGCTCCTACGAGCAGTACTTC	CASSLTSGSYEQYF
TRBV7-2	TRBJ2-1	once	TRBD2	TGTGCCAGCAGCTTAGCGGTGCTTAGCGGGGGGGCAAATGAGCAGTTCTTC	CASSLAVLSGGANEQFF
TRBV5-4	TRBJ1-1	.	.	TGTGCCAGCAGCCCATACGGGGAAACCCTAAACACTGAAGCTTTCTTT	CASSPYGETLNTEAFF
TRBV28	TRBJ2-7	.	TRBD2	TGTGCCCGCTCAGGGCCAGCGGGAGATAAGTACGAGCAGTACTTC	CARSGPAGDKYEQYF
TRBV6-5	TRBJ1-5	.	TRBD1	TGTGCCAGCAGTAATGGGACAGGGGACAATCAGCCCCAGCATTTT	CASSNGTGDNQPQHF
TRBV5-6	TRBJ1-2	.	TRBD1	TGTGCCAGCAGCTCTCTACAGGGGTTGGTCTATGGCTACACCTTC	CASSSLQGLVYGYTF
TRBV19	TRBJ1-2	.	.	TGTGCCAGTAGTATAGAGGGTAACTATGGCTACACCTTC	CASSIEGNYGYTF
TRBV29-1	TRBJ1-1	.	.	TGCAGCGGCACACGGGTGGACACTGAAGCTTTCTTT	CSGTRVDTEAFF